A selection of T cell receptor beta chains follows, all from one sample in a study of blood T cell repertoires in COVID-19. Sequenced by immunoSEQ multiplex PCR; TCRdb stores in-frame clones only, minus some. The repertoire includes 110,000 or so clones, 70% to 90% of them detected once, and about 3.6% sits in the top ten. Sequenced: peripheral blood. The receptors stem from a man aged 40-50 years with acute or convalescent COVID-19. The CDR3 runs from the conserved cysteine through the conserved F or W. A D gene is named only where the DNA matches it firmly. Size tells how often a clone was seen (once, few, many) or the class of an expanded clone, and some rows leave it out.

-	15	TRBV10-3	TRBJ2-1	-	TGTGCCATCAGTGACAATTCGGCGGGGTTGAATGAGCAGTTCTTC	CAISDNSAGLNEQFF
-	15	TRBV6-5	TRBJ1-4	-	TGTGCCAGCAGGACGAATATTGCAGGGCGCGAAAAACTGTTTTTT	CASRTNIAGREKLFF
TRBD2	15	TRBV7-3	TRBJ2-5	-	TGTGCCAGCAGCACCAGAGCGGGGGGGACGGAGACCCAGTACTTC	CASSTRAGGTETQYF
TRBD1	15	TRBV5-1	TRBJ2-7	-	TGCGCCAGCAGCCAAGGGACAGGGGGTGGCGACGAGCAGTACTTC	CASSQGTGGGDEQYF
TRBD1	13	TRBV6-6	TRBJ1-5	-	TGTGCCACCAGACAGGGAGTAGGTCAGCCCCAGCATTTT	CATRQGVGQPQHF
-	15	TRBV14	TRBJ1-4	few	TGTGCCAGCAGCCTTTACAGGGAGACTAATGAAAAACTGTTTTTT	CASSLYRETNEKLFF
-	14	TRBV5-3	TRBJ2-5	few	TGTGCCAGAAGCTTGGCCAAACTACAAGAGACCCAGTACTTC	CARSLAKLQETQYF
TRBD1	14	TRBV6-5	TRBJ1-3	-	TGTGCCAGCAGTACGACAGGGTTTGGAAACACCATATATTTT	CASSTTGFGNTIYF
-	14	TRBV24-1	TRBJ1-5	-	TGTGCCACCAGTGATTTGAAGTCTACGCAGCCCCAGCATTTT	CATSDLKSTQPQHF
TRBD2	16	TRBV24-1	TRBJ2-3	-	TGTGCCACCAGTGACCCTAGCGGGGGGGCCAGAGATACGCAGTATTTT	CATSDPSGGARDTQYF
TRBD2	16	TRBV6-5	TRBJ2-5	-	TGTGCCAGCAGTTACTCGGGACTAGCGGGGGGAGAGACCCAGTACTTC	CASSYSGLAGGETQYF
TRBD1	15	TRBV30	TRBJ2-7	once	TGTGCCTGGAGCCCTCCGGGACAGGGGATCTACGAGCAGTACTTC	CAWSPPGQGIYEQYF
-	13	TRBV9	TRBJ1-2	once	TGTGCCAGCAGCGTAGACGGTGGCTATGGCTACACCTTC	CASSVDGGYGYTF
-	15	TRBV4-1	TRBJ1-4	-	TGCGCCAGCAGCCAAGAGGGCCAGGGCAATGAAAAACTGTTTTTT	CASSQEGQGNEKLFF
TRBD2	13	TRBV3-1/TRBV3-2	TRBJ2-5	-	TGTGCCAGCAGTGGCGGGAGCAGAGAGACCCAGTACTTC	CASSGGSRETQYF
-	13	TRBV9	TRBJ1-6	-	TGTGCCAGCAGCGTAAACGAGAATTCACCCCTCCACTTT	CASSVNENSPLHF
TRBD1	16	TRBV28	TRBJ2-2	-	TGTGCCAGCAGTCTGGACAGGGTTTGGGACACCGGGGAGCTGTTTTTT	CASSLDRVWDTGELFF
-	15	TRBV4-1	TRBJ1-1	-	TGCGCCAGCAGCCAAGTTGACGACAGGAACACTGAAGCTTTCTTT	CASSQVDDRNTEAFF
-	15	TRBV7-2	TRBJ2-5	-	TGTGCCAGCACCCCCGGGCGGGGGCGCCAAGAGACCCAGTACTTC	CASTPGRGRQETQYF
TRBD1	12	TRBV27	TRBJ2-7	-	TGTGCCAGCAGTGCCCGACAGGGTGGGCAGTACTTC	CASSARQGGQYF
TRBD2	13	TRBV30	TRBJ2-1	-	TGTGCCTGGACCCGGGGGGATGGAGGTGAGCAGTTCTTC	CAWTRGDGGEQFF
-	14	TRBV9	TRBJ2-7	-	TGTGCCAGCAGCCGAGAGGGTAAAGCCTACGAGCAGTACTTC	CASSREGKAYEQYF
TRBD1	16	TRBV4-1	TRBJ2-7	-	TGCGCCAGCAGCCAAGAATGGCAGGGGGCCGTCTACGAGCAGTACTTC	CASSQEWQGAVYEQYF
TRBD1	14	TRBV10-3	TRBJ1-1	few	TGTGCCATCAGTGAGGACAGGGCCTCCACTGAAGCTTTCTTT	CAISEDRASTEAFF
TRBD1	19	TRBV10-3	TRBJ1-2	-	TGTGCCATCAGTGACCCGATCAGTGCCCGGGACAGACAGAGCTATGGCTACACCTTC	CAISDPISARDRQSYGYTF
-	13	TRBV7-9	TRBJ1-4	few	TGTGCCAGCAGCACTTACAGTAATGAAAAACTGTTTTTT	CASSTYSNEKLFF
-	14	TRBV7-2	TRBJ2-1	-	TGTGCCAGCAGCTTAGCTGGCCCTGGGCGGGGGCAGTTCTTC	CASSLAGPGRGQFF
-	13	TRBV7-9	TRBJ1-3	-	TGTGCCAGCAGCCCCCCCAGGGTAAACACCATATATTTT	CASSPPRVNTIYF
TRBD1	15	TRBV19	TRBJ1-1	-	TGTGCCAGTTTGGCTACCGGGACAGGTGGCACTGAAGCTTTCTTT	CASLATGTGGTEAFF
TRBD2	16	TRBV12-5	TRBJ2-3	-	TGTGCTAGTGGTTTGGTAGCGGGGGACATCCCAGATACGCAGTATTTT	CASGLVAGDIPDTQYF
-	15	TRBV7-9	TRBJ2-7	-	TGTGCCAGCAGCTTAGCGGACTTTTCGTACTACGAGCAGTACTTC	CASSLADFSYYEQYF
-	17	TRBV1	TRBJ2-5	-	TGCACCAGCAGCCACCTACTAGCGGGGTTTCGTCGGGAGACCCAGTACTTC	CTSSHLLAGFRRETQYF
TRBD1	13	TRBV29-1	TRBJ2-7	-	TGCAGCACCCAGACAGGGGGCGAATACGAGCAGTACTTC	CSTQTGGEYEQYF
-	15	TRBV15	TRBJ2-7	once	TGTGCCACCAGCAGAGGAAGCGACCGGTCCTACGAGCAGTACTTC	CATSRGSDRSYEQYF
-	15	TRBV24-1	TRBJ2-3	-	TGTGCCACCAGTGATGTATTAGCGGGCACAGATACGCAGTATTTT	CATSDVLAGTDTQYF
TRBD2	18	TRBV23-1	TRBJ2-1	-	TGCGCCAGCCCCAAGCGGAGCGGGGGGGCGAGCTCCTACAATGAGCAGTTCTTC	CASPKRSGGASSYNEQFF
-	12	TRBV2	TRBJ2-5	-	TGTGCCAGCAGTGTTGAGCAAGAGACCCAGTACTTC	CASSVEQETQYF
TRBD2	14	TRBV5-4	TRBJ2-2	-	TGTGCCAGCAGCCCGGCGGGGGGGGCCGGGGAGCTGTTTTTT	CASSPAGGAGELFF
TRBD1	15	TRBV5-4	TRBJ2-7	-	TGTGCCAGCAGCACCCCGGACAGGGCGCTTTACGAGCAGTACTTC	CASSTPDRALYEQYF
TRBD2	15	TRBV4-3	TRBJ2-5	-	TGCGCCAGCAGCATCCGACTAGCGGGGGATGAGACCCAGTACTTC	CASSIRLAGDETQYF
-	15	TRBV2	TRBJ1-6	medium-sized	TGTGCCAGCAGTGAATTCGCAGGGTCTGATTCACCCCTCCACTTT	CASSEFAGSDSPLHF
TRBD1	15	TRBV18	TRBJ2-7	-	TGTGCCAGCTCACCTGGGACAGGGGGTGTCAACGAGCAGTACTTC	CASSPGTGGVNEQYF
-	16	TRBV2	TRBJ2-1	-	TGTGCCAGCAGTGAACGTGGGTCGGGGACCTACAATGAGCAGTTCTTC	CASSERGSGTYNEQFF
TRBD1	18	TRBV10-1	TRBJ1-6	-	TGCGCCAGCAGTGAGATGGGACAGTGGAGCTCCTATAATTCACCCCTCCACTTT	CASSEMGQWSSYNSPLHF
TRBD1	16	TRBV7-8	TRBJ2-1	-	TGTGCCAGCAGCTCCGGGACAGGGGGCTTGTACAATGAGCAGTTCTTC	CASSSGTGGLYNEQFF
-	14	TRBV5-4	TRBJ2-1	-	TGTGCCAGCAGCTTGGAGGGGTCCTACAATGAGCAGTTCTTC	CASSLEGSYNEQFF
-	12	TRBV21-1	TRBJ2-1	-	TGTGCCAGCATAGGACAGAGGGGTGAGCAGTTCTTC	CASIGQRGEQFF
TRBD2	17	TRBV9	TRBJ2-3	-	TGTGCCAGCAGCGTAGCTGGGATAAGCGGGGGGGCGGTTACGCAGTATTTT	CASSVAGISGGAVTQYF
-	15	TRBV14	TRBJ1-1	-	TGTGCCAGCAGCCAAATTGGGAGCATGAACACTGAAGCTTTCTTT	CASSQIGSMNTEAFF
-	12	TRBV13	TRBJ2-7	-	TGTGCCAGCAGGGGGGGCTCCTACGAGCAGTACTTC	CASRGGSYEQYF
TRBD2	15	TRBV5-4	TRBJ2-3	-	TGTGCCAGCAGCTCCTCCGGGGGGGGCACAGATACGCAGTATTTT	CASSSSGGGTDTQYF
TRBD2	15	TRBV7-2	TRBJ2-3	-	TGTGCCAGCAGAACAGCGGGACTAGCATCAGATACGCAGTATTTT	CASRTAGLASDTQYF
-	15	TRBV7-9	TRBJ1-1	-	TGTGCCAGCAGCCCCGGGGGAGGGCCCAACACTGAAGCTTTCTTT	CASSPGGGPNTEAFF
TRBD2	15	TRBV7-3	TRBJ2-1	-	TGTGCCAGCAGTTCCCTAGCGGGGGGGCCAGAAGAGCAGTTCTTC	CASSSLAGGPEEQFF
-	14	TRBV13	TRBJ2-2	-	TGTGCCAGCAAAGTCAGGGCAGGCACCGGGGAGCTGTTTTTT	CASKVRAGTGELFF